One sample yielded the 9 T cell receptor beta chains listed below, sequenced in a study of cytomegalovirus exposure and HLA in healthy donors. The PCR contained 60 Vbeta and 13 Jbeta primers. The data were produced by immunoSEQ multiplex PCR, yet TCRdb's version contains in-frame clones alone and is incomplete. The sample lists 110,000 or so clones, over 65% occurring once. What was sequenced was PBMCs. The origin of the receptors is a woman in her 40s in good health and CMV-seropositive.

The rearrangement uses TRBV5-6 and TRBJ2-5; 8 bases line up with TRBD1. The DNA end favors TRBJ2-7, so the J call may be wrong. The CDR3 runs 13 residues. CDR1 and CDR2 from the germline V gene are SGHDT and YYEEEE. CDR3 protein: CASTQLTGGEQYF. The CDR3, as DNA: TGTGCCAGTACTCAGCTTACAGGGGGCGAGCAGTACTTC.

The rearrangement joins TRBV28 to TRBJ2-7, with 9 positions matching TRBD1. The V gene end was trimmed by 5 bases and the J gene end by 3 bases; junction bases not matched to a gene: 5. Germline V CDR1 and CDR2: MDHEN, SYDVKM. This CDR3 is built from 14 residues. In nucleotides, the CDR3 is TGTGCCAGCAGTACCGGGACAGGGTTCTACGAGCAGTACTTC. Its translation is CASSTGTGFYEQYF. Complete variable domain (other parts from reference TRBV28 and TRBJ2-7): DVKVTQSSRYLVKRTGEKVFLECVQDMDHENMFWYRQDPGLGLRLIYFSYDVKMKEKGDIPEGYSVSREKKERFSLILESASTNQTSMYLCASSTGTGFYEQYFGPGTRLTVT.

The chain carries TRBV6-1 and TRBJ2-7, with a weak D call TRBD1 (5 bases). Trimming removed 6 bases from V and 2 bases from J, with 8 bases in between. Germline V gene lookup returns CDR1 MNHNS and CDR2 SASEGT. This CDR3 region has 12 residues. CDR3 loop: CASRTEPYEQYF. The CDR3 DNA sequence: TGTGCCAGCAGGACAGAGCCCTACGAGCAGTACTTC.

The rearrangement uses TRBV19 and TRBJ1-2; no clear D. The CDR3 is 14 amino acids. The ends were cut back, 2 bases at V and 6 bases at J, with 13 bases in the middle. Germline-derived CDR1 and CDR2 are LNHDA and SQIVND (reference sequence). The DNA of the CDR3 is TGTGCCAGTAGTATACTGGAGGGTAGGGATGGCTACACCTTC. Its translation is CASSILEGRDGYTF.

The chain uses TRBV6-1 and TRBJ1-1, with D maybe TRBD1 (6 bases). Trimming removed 6 bases at V and 1 base at J, with 9 bases between. Germline V gives CDR1 MNHNS, CDR2 SASEGT. The CDR3 is 13 residues long. Here the CDR3 DNA reads TGTGCCAGCAGAAACAGGGAGAACACTGAAGCTTTCTTT. Its translation is CASRNRENTEAFF.

This clone turned up a few times. The V and J genes are TRBV5-1 and TRBJ1-2, with 7 bases matching TRBD1. There are 14 residues in the CDR3. The germline V gene has CDR1 SGHRS and CDR2 YFSETQ. With V trimmed by 0 bases and J by 3 bases, 2 bases remained unmatched. In DNA, the CDR3 is TGCGCCAGCAGCTTGGGAGGGGGCGACTATGGCTACACCTTC. It yields the protein CASSLGGGDYGYTF. Full variable domain (outside the CDR3, taken from reference TRBV5-1 and TRBJ1-2): KAGVTQTPRYLIKTRGQQVTLSCSPISGHRSVSWYQQTPGQGLQFLFEYFSETQRNKGNFPGRFSGRQFSNSRSEMNVSTLELGDSALYLCASSLGGGDYGYTFGSGTRLTVV.

V and J are TRBV5-6 and TRBJ1-5; possibly TRBD1 for D (5 bases). CDR1 and CDR2 from the germline V gene are SGHDT and YYEEEE. The V and J ends lost 4 bases and 4 bases respectively, with 15 bases between them. This CDR3 has 15 residues. The CDR3 reads CASSLGGRGNQPQHF. The CDR3 DNA is TGTGCCAGCAGCCTCGGGGGTAGAGGAAATCAGCCCCAGCATTTT.

The table lists this clone with a count of one. The chain links TRBV30 to TRBJ2-3; 7 nucleotides match TRBD2. The CDR3 runs to 15 residues. Germline values: CDR1 GTSNPN, CDR2 SVGIG (reference sequence). The V and J ends lost 3 bases and 2 bases, in that order; junction bases with no gene match: 8. Here the CDR3 DNA reads TGTGCCTGGAGGGGGTGGCGGGAGCCCACAGATACGCAGTATTTT. This translates into CAWRGWREPTDTQYF.

This rearrangement joins TRBV18 to TRBJ2-7, with a possible D match to TRBD1 (6 bases). Trimming removed 4 bases at V and 6 bases at J, with 16 bases between. CDR1 is KGHSH and CDR2 is LQKENI in the germline V gene. This CDR3 is built from 14 residues. CDR3 sequence (DNA): TGTGCCAGCTCACAATCGGTTACAGGGAGCGAGCAGTACTTC. Its protein is CASSQSVTGSEQYF.